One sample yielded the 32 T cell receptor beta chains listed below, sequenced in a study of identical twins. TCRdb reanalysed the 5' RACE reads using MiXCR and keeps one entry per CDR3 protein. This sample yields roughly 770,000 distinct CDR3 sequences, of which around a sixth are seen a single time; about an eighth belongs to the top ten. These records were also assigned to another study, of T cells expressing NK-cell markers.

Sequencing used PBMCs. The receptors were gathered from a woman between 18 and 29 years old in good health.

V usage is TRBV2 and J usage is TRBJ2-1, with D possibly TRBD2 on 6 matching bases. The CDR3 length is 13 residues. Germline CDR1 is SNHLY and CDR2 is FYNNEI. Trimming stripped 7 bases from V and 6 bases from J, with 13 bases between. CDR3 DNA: TGTGCCAGCACTCCAAGCGGGCTCAATGAGCAGTTCTTC. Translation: CASTPSGLNEQFF.

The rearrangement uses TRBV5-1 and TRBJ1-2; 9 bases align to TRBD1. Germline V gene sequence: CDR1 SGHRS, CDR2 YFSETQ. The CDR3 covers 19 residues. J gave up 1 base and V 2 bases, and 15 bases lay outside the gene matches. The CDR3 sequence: CASSFDVQGTGQDNYGYTF. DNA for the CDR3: TGCGCCAGCAGCTTTGACGTTCAGGGGACAGGGCAGGATAACTATGGCTACACCTTC.

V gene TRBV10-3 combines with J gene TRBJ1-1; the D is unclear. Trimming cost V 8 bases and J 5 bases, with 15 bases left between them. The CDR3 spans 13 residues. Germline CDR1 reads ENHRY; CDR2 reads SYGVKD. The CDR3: CAIQASLDTEAFF. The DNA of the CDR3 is TGTGCCATCCAGGCCAGTTTGGATACTGAAGCTTTCTTT.

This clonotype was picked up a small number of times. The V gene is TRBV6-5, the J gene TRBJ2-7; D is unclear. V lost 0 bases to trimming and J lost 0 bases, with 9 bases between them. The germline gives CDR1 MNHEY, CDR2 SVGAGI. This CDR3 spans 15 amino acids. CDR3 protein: CASSYSLGSSYEQYF. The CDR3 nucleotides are TGTGCCAGCAGTTACTCCTTAGGATCCTCCTACGAGCAGTACTTC.

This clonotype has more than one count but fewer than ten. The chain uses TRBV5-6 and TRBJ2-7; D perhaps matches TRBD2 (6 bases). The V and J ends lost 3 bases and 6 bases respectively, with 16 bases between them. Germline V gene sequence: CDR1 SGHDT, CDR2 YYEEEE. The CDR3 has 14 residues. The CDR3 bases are TGTGCCAGCAGCTCGGGAGACCGGGTGGGCGAGCAGTACTTC. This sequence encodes CASSSGDRVGEQYF.

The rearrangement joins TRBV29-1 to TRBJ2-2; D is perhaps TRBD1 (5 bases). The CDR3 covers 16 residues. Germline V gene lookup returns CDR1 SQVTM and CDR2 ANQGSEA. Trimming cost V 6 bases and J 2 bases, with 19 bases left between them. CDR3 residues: CSVSSKTGLNTGELFF. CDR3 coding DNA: TGCAGCGTATCATCAAAAACAGGCCTTAACACCGGGGAGCTGTTTTTT.

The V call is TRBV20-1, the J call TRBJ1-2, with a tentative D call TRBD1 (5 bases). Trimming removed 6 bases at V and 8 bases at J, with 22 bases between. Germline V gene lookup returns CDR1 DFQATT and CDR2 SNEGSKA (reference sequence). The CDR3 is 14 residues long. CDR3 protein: CSATARAGILGYTF. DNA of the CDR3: TGCAGTGCAACGGCCCGGGCAGGGATTCTCGGCTACACCTTC.

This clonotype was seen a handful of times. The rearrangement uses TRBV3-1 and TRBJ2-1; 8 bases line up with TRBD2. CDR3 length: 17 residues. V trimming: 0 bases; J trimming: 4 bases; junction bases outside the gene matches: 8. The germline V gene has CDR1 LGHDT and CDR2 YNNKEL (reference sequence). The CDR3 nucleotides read TGTGCCAGCAGCCAAGAGGGGCCTGCGGGAGGTTACAATGAGCAGTTCTTC. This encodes CASSQEGPAGGYNEQFF.

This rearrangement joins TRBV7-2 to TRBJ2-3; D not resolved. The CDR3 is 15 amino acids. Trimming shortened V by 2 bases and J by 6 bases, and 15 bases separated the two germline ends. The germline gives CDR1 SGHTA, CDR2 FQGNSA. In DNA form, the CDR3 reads TGTGCCAGCAGCTTAAGGGCCATTCGGCGGGATACGCAGTATTTT. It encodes CASSLRAIRRDTQYF.

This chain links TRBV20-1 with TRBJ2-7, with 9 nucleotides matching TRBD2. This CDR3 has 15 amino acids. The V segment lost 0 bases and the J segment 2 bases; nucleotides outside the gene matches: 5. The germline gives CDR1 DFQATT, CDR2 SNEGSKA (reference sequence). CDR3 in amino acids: CSARDPASGTYEQYF. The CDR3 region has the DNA TGCAGTGCTAGAGATCCGGCTAGCGGGACCTACGAGCAGTACTTC.

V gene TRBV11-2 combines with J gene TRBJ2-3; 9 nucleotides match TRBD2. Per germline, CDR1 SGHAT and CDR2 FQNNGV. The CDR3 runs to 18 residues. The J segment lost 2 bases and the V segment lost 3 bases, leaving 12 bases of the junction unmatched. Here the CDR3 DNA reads TGTGCCAGCAGCTTGAGGGGTAGCGGGAGAGGTACCACAGATACGCAGTATTTT. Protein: CASSLRGSGRGTTDTQYF.

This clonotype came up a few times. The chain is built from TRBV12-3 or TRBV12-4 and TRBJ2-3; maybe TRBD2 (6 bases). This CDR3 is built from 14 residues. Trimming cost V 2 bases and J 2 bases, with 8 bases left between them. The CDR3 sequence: CASSLPGDTDTQYF. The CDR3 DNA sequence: TGTGCCAGCAGTTTACCGGGGGACACAGATACGCAGTATTTT.

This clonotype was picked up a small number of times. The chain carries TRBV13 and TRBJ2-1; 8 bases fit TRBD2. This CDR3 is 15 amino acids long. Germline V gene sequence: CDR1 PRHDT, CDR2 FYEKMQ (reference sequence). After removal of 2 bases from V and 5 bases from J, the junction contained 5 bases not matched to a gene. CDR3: CASSLSGSSHNEQFF. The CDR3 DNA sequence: TGTGCCAGCAGCTTAAGCGGGAGTTCCCACAATGAGCAGTTCTTC.

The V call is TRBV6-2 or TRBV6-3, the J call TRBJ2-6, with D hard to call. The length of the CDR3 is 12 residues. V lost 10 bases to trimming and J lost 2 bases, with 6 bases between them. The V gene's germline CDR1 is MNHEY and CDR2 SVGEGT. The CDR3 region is CATTPGANVLTF. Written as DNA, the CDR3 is TGTGCCACCACCCCTGGGGCCAACGTCCTGACTTTC.

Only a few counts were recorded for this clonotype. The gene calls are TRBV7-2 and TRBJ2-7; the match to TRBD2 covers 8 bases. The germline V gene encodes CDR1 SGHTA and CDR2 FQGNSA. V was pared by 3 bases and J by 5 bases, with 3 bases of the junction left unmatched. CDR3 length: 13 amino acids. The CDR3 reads CASSFQREHEQYF. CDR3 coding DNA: TGTGCCAGCAGCTTCCAGCGGGAGCACGAGCAGTACTTC.

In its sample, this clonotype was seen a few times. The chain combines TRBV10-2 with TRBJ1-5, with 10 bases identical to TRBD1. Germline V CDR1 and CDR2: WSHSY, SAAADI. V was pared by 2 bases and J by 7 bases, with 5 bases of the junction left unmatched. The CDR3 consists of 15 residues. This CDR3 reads CASSEQGQGIQPQHF. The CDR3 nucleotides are TGCGCCAGCAGTGAGCAGGGACAGGGGATACAGCCCCAGCATTTT.

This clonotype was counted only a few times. CDR3 coding DNA: TGTGCCAGCATTTCCCCTGCCACAGGCTTCTACGAGCAGTACTTC. Protein: CASISPATGFYEQYF. The chain combines TRBV6-2 or TRBV6-3 with TRBJ2-7, with D possibly matching TRBD1 (5 bases). The ends were cut back, 7 bases at V and 3 bases at J, with 19 bases in the middle. Germline CDR1 and CDR2: MNHEY and SVGEGT. The CDR3 spans 15 residues.

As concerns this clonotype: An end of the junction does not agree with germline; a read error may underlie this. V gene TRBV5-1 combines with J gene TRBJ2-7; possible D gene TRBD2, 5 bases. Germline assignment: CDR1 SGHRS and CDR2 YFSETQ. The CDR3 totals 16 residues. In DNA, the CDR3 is TGCTCCAGCAGCTTTTCCCGGGAATTTGGGCTCTACGAGCAGTACTTC. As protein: CSSSFSREFGLYEQYF.

CDR3 bases: TGTGCCAGCAGCCCTGGGAACGACGGCAATCAGCCCCAGCATTTT. As protein: CASSPGNDGNQPQHF. The V gene is TRBV4-2, the J gene TRBJ1-5; D not resolved. The CDR3 is 15 amino acids. The germline CDR1 and CDR2 sequences are LGHNA and YNFKEQ. V lost 4 bases and J lost 2, with 12 bases in between.

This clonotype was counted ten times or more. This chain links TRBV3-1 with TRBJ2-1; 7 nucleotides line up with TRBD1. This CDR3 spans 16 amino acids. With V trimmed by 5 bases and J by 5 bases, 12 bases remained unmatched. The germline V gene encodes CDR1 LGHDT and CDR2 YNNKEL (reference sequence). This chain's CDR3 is CASSVRHTGVDNEQFF. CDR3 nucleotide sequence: TGTGCCAGCAGCGTGAGGCATACAGGGGTTGACAATGAGCAGTTCTTC.

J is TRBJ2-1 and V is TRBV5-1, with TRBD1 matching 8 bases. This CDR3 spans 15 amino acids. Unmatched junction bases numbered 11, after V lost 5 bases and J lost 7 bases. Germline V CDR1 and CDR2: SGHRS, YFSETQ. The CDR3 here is CASRPEQGVWNEQFF. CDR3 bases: TGCGCCAGCAGACCTGAACAGGGGGTGTGGAATGAGCAGTTCTTC.

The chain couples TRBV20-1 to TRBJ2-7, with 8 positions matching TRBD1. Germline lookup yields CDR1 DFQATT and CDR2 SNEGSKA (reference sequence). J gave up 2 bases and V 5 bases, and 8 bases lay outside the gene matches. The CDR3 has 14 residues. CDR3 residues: CSAQVATGAYEQYF. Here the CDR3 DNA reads TGCAGTGCTCAGGTTGCGACAGGGGCCTACGAGCAGTACTTC.

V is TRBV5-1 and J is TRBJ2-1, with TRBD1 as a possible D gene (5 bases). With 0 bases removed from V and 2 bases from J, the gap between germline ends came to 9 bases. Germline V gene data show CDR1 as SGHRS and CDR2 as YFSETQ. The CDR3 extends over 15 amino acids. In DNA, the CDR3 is TGCGCCAGCAGCTTGGAACAGGTCGCCTACAATGAGCAGTTCTTC. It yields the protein CASSLEQVAYNEQFF.

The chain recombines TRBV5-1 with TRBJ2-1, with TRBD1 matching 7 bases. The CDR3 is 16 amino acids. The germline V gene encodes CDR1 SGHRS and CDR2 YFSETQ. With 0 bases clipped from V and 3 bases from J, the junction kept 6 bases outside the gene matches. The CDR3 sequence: CASSLARGSHYNEQFF. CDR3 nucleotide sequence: TGCGCCAGCAGCTTGGCCAGGGGGTCTCACTACAATGAGCAGTTCTTC.

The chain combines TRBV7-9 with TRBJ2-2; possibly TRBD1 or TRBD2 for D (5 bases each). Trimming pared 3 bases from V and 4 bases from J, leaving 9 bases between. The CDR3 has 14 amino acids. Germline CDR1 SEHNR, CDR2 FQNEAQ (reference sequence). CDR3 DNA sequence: TGTGCCAGCAGCTTTGGGGGTACCACCGGGGAGCTGTTTTTT. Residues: CASSFGGTTGELFF.

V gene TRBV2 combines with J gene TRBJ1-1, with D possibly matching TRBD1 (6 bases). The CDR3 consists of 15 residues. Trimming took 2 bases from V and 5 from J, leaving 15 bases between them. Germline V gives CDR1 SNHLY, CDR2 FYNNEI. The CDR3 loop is CASSENFQGLTEAFF. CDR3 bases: TGTGCCAGCAGTGAAAATTTCCAGGGGCTAACTGAAGCTTTCTTT.

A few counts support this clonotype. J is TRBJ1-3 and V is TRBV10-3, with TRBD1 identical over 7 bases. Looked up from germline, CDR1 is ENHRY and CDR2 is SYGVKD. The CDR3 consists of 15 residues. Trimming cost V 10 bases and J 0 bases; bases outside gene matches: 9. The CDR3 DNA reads TGTGCCACCCGGACAGGACTCAGCTCTGGAAACACCATATATTTT. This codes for CATRTGLSSGNTIYF.

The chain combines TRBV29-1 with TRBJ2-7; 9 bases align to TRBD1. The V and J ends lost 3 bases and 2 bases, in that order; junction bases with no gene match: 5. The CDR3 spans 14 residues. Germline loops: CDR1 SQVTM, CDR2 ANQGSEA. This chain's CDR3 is CSVDPGQGTYEQYF. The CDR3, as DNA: TGCAGCGTTGACCCGGGACAGGGAACCTACGAGCAGTACTTC.

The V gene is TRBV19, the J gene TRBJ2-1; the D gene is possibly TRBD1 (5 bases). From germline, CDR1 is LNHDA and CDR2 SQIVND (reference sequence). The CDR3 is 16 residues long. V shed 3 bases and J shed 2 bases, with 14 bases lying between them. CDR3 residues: CASSMGQGLTYNEQFF. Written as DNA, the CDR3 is TGTGCCAGTAGTATGGGTCAGGGTTTGACCTACAATGAGCAGTTCTTC.

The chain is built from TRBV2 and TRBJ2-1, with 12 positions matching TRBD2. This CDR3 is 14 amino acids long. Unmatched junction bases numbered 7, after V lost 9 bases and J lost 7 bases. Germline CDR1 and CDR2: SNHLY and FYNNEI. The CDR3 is CASRLAGAFNEQFF. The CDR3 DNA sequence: TGTGCCAGTAGACTAGCGGGGGCATTTAATGAGCAGTTCTTC.

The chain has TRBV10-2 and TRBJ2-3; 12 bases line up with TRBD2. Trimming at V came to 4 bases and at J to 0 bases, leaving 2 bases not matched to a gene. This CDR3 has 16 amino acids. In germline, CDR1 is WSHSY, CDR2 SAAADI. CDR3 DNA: TGCGCCAGCAGTGGACTAGCGGGGGCTAGCACAGATACGCAGTATTTT. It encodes CASSGLAGASTDTQYF.

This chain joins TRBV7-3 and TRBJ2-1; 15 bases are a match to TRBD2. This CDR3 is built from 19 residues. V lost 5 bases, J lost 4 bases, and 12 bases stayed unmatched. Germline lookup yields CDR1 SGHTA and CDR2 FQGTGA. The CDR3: CASSLNTGTSGGWYNEQFF. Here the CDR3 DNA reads TGTGCCAGCAGCCTAAACACCGGGACTAGCGGGGGGTGGTACAATGAGCAGTTCTTC.